The table lists the clone carrying this T cell receptor (beta chain) with many counts. The antigen remains unidentified. The data are from a study of T cells in Graves' hyperthyroidism and ophthalmopathy. Regarding the study as a whole: In blood, most of the thyroid clonotypes expanded above 0.001 were also present.

The CDR3 sequence is 14 residues long. The J segment lost 3 bases and the V segment lost 4 bases, leaving 4 bases of the junction unmatched. Germline V CDR1 and CDR2: SGHRS, YFSETQ. Stable disease denoted Graves' hyperthyroidism without ophthalmopathy progression within 18 months. Thyroid ultrasound, orbital computed tomography, clinical symptoms, and serum thyroxine and TRAb underpinned diagnoses. Extraction of PBMCs used 7.5 to 10 ml of fresh peripheral blood. Amplified TCR beta CDR3 regions derived from RNA transcripts. TCR CDR3 underwent first-round RT-PCR with the HTBI primer set. TCRdb analysed the multiplex PCR reads with MiXCR anew, one entry per CDR3 protein. The sample has over 150,000 distinct CDR3 sequences; around a sixth are singletons.

This rearrangement joins TRBV5-1 to TRBJ2-1; TRBD1 matches 7 bases. The source is a woman in her forties or fifties with Graves' hyperthyroidism. Sequenced input: blood. The CDR3 here is CASSDRVNYNEQFF. In DNA, the CDR3 is TGCGCCAGCAGCGACAGGGTTAACTACAATGAGCAGTTCTTC.